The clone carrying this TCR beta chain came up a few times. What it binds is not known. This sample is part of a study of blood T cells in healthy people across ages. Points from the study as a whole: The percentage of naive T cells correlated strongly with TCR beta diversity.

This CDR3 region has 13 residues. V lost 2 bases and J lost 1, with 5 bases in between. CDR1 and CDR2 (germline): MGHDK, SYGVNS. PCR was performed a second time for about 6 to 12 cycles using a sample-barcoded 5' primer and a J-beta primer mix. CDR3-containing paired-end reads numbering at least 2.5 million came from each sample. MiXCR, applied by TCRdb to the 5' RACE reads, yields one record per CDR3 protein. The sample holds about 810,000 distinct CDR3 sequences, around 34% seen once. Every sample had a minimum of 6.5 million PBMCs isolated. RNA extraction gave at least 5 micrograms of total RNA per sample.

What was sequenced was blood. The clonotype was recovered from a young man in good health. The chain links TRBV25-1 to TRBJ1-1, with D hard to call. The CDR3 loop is CASSERQNTEAFF. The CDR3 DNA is TGTGCCAGCAGTGAACGACAGAACACTGAAGCTTTCTTT.